Given below is one T cell receptor beta chain in context. This CDR3 region has 13 residues. The germline gives CDR1 SGHDT, CDR2 YYEEEE. With V trimmed by 4 bases and J by 5 bases, 5 bases remained unmatched. This specimen comes from a study of blood T cell repertoires in COVID-19. Study-level information: From the United States, Italy and Spain came samples of acute and convalescent COVID-19.

Assay used: immunoSEQ multiplex PCR; TCRdb lists only in-frame clones, some missing. Among about 20,000 clones listed, approximately 86% were seen once. This clonotype originated in a human donor in a cohort sampled during active COVID-19. This chain connects TRBV5-6 to TRBJ2-5; TRBD1 matches 7 bases. Material for sequencing was peripheral blood. The CDR3 reads CASSLQGYETQYF. The DNA for the CDR3 is TGTGCCAGCAGCCTACAGGGGTATGAGACCCAGTACTTC. Full variable domain (outside the CDR3, taken from reference TRBV5-6 and TRBJ2-5): DAGVTQSPTHLIKTRGQQVTLRCSPKSGHDTVSWYQQALGQGPQFIFQYYEEEERQRGNFPDRFSGHQFPNYSSELNVNALLLGDSALYLCASSLQGYETQYFGPGTRLLVL.